This T cell receptor (beta chain) stems from a study of blood T cell repertoires in COVID-19. Study-level information: The analysed material was cDNA or gDNA that came from T cells, B-cell-depleted T cells, or PBMCs.

The CDR3 length is 17 residues. V was clipped by 2 bases and J by 2 bases, with 18 bases between them. Germline lookup yields CDR1 SGHDN and CDR2 FVKESK. In the original workflow: The assay estimated nucleated cells by amplifying reference gene primers. The assay was immunoSEQ multiplex PCR, and TCRdb's table has in-frame clones only and misses some. V, J and clone size derive from that table, while D and trimming were established from the DNA sequence. The sample shows around 150,000 clones, roughly 82% of them seen only once. The V and J genes are TRBV14 and TRBJ2-5; D is unclear. The sequenced sample was peripheral blood. The sequence was collected from a woman aged 45-65 years in a cohort sampled during active or convalescent COVID-19. The CDR3 protein is CASSQLSQVKAQETQYF. The DNA of the CDR3 is TGTGCCAGCAGCCAATTAAGCCAGGTTAAGGCGCAAGAGACCCAGTACTTC.